Listed below are T cell receptor beta chains from one sample, sequenced in a study of blood T cell repertoires in COVID-19. Profiled with immunoSEQ multiplex PCR; TCRdb holds only in-frame clones, not every one. In the table there are roughly 160,000 clones, 80% to 90% of which are singletons. The sequenced material came from peripheral blood. All receptors derive from a woman between 50 and 59 years old with COVID-19, enrolled during active disease. The CDR3 runs from the conserved cysteine through the conserved F or W. The D gene is left open where the match is weak. Size is omitted from some rows. Given values are once, few, many or a class for expanded clones.

j_gene	v_gene	abundance	d_gene	CDR3nt	CDR3aa
TRBJ1-4	TRBV29-1	-	TRBD1	TGCAGCGTGGCCACGACAGGGGGTGGTGAAAAACTGTTTTTT	CSVATTGGGEKLFF
TRBJ1-5	TRBV3-1/TRBV3-2	-	TRBD1	TGTGCCAGCAGCCACTCAGACAGGGGCAATCAGCCCCAGCATTTT	CASSHSDRGNQPQHF
TRBJ2-1	TRBV2	-	TRBD1	TGTGCCAGCAGCAGGGACAGGGGGACAGATGAGCAGTTCTTC	CASSRDRGTDEQFF
TRBJ2-5	TRBV2	few	TRBD1	TGTGCCAGCAGTGAGGGGGACAGGGAAGTCGAGACCCAGTACTTC	CASSEGDREVETQYF
TRBJ1-6	TRBV30	-	-	TGTGCCTGCCAAGGGAGGAACTCACCCCTCCACTTT	CACQGRNSPLHF
TRBJ2-2	TRBV5-1	-	-	TGCGCCAGCAGCTCGTACTCGGGGAACACCGGGGAGCTGTTTTTT	CASSSYSGNTGELFF
TRBJ1-2	TRBV5-1	-	-	TGCGCCAGCAGCCTCTCAGGGGAATTTGGCTACACCTTC	CASSLSGEFGYTF
TRBJ1-5	TRBV6-2/TRBV6-3	-	TRBD1	TGTGCCAGCAGTTACTCGCGGACAGGTGATCAGCCCCAGCATTTT	CASSYSRTGDQPQHF
TRBJ2-7	TRBV15	-	TRBD1	TGTGCCACCAGCAGAGATTTGGGACAGAGATCCTACGAGCAGTACTTC	CATSRDLGQRSYEQYF
TRBJ2-3	TRBV12-5	-	TRBD2	TGTGCTAGTGGTTTGCCCGGGGGGGCTGGGATAGATACGCAGTATTTT	CASGLPGGAGIDTQYF
TRBJ1-2	TRBV28	-	-	TGTGCCAGCAGTTCAGGGACTCCTGGGGGCTACACCTTC	CASSSGTPGGYTF
TRBJ2-1	TRBV7-7	few	-	TGTGCCAGCAGTTACAGGGTATTCAATGAGCAGTTCTTC	CASSYRVFNEQFF
TRBJ2-1	TRBV5-1	-	-	TGCGCCAGCAGACAAGGGGGGGGCTCCTACAATGAGCAGTTCTTC	CASRQGGGSYNEQFF
TRBJ2-7	TRBV3-1/TRBV3-2	-	TRBD1	TGTGCCAGCAGCCGGCCGACAGGGGCCAGCTCCTACGAGCAGTACTTC	CASSRPTGASSYEQYF
TRBJ1-1	TRBV11-2	-	-	TGTGCCAGCAGCTTAGGGCAGGGAAACACTGAAGCTTTCTTT	CASSLGQGNTEAFF
TRBJ1-3	TRBV13	-	-	TGTGCCAGCAGCTTAAGGGACACTGGAAACACCATATATTTT	CASSLRDTGNTIYF
TRBJ2-7	TRBV6-5	once	TRBD1	TGTGCCAGCAGTCGCACAGGGGGCGGGTACGAGCAGTACTTC	CASSRTGGGYEQYF
TRBJ2-5	TRBV7-9	-	TRBD2	TGTGCCAGCAGCTTAGGTCCGAGCGGGGGCCGGGAGACCCAGTACTTC	CASSLGPSGGRETQYF
TRBJ2-7	TRBV19	-	TRBD2	TGTGCCAGTAGTATTGCTAGCGGGGGCTACTACGAGCAGTACTTC	CASSIASGGYYEQYF
TRBJ1-3	TRBV28	few	TRBD1	TGTGCCAGCAGTTTAAGCCAGGGGGCGGGTGGAAACACCATATATTTT	CASSLSQGAGGNTIYF
TRBJ2-7	TRBV7-9	-	-	TGTGCCAGCAGTCTGCAGGGTGGGAACTACGAGCAGTACTTC	CASSLQGGNYEQYF
TRBJ1-5	TRBV6-5	-	TRBD1	TGTGCCTTAAACAGGGGGAAAGGCAATCAGCCCCAGCATTTT	CALNRGKGNQPQHF
TRBJ2-7	TRBV6-5	-	TRBD2	TGTGCCAGCCAAACGGGGGGGCAGACCTACGAGCAGTACTTC	CASQTGGQTYEQYF
TRBJ2-7	TRBV11-1	-	-	TGTGCCAGCAGCTTAAGAACTGCACACGAGCAGTACTTC	CASSLRTAHEQYF
TRBJ2-7	TRBV6-2/TRBV6-3	-	-	TGTGCCAGCAGTTACGGACGGCAGGGGTCCTACGAGCAGTACTTC	CASSYGRQGSYEQYF
TRBJ2-2	TRBV9	-	-	TGTGCCAGCAGCGTAAGGGGCGCGGACGGGGAGCTGTTTTTT	CASSVRGADGELFF
TRBJ1-4	TRBV19	-	-	TGTGCCAGTAGCCCTACAGGTTTGGCTAATGAAAAACTGTTTTTT	CASSPTGLANEKLFF
TRBJ2-2	TRBV30	-	TRBD1	TGTGCCTGGAGTGTTGGACAGGGGATCGGGGAGCTGTTTTTT	CAWSVGQGIGELFF
TRBJ2-7	TRBV7-7	-	TRBD2	TGTGCTAGCAGCCCCCGACTAGCGGGGAGCTCCTACGAGCAGTACTTC	CASSPRLAGSSYEQYF
TRBJ2-3	TRBV3-1/TRBV3-2	-	TRBD1	TGTGCCAGCAGCCAAATCACCGGGACAGCAATTCCAGATACGCAGTATTTT	CASSQITGTAIPDTQYF
TRBJ2-7	TRBV14	-	-	TGTGCCAGCAGCCAAATGGTAGCCTACGAGCAGTACTTC	CASSQMVAYEQYF
TRBJ1-1	TRBV12-3/TRBV12-4	-	-	TGTGCCAGCAGTTTAACCCCCGCGTATGCTTTCTTT	CASSLTPAYAFF
TRBJ2-7	TRBV5-1	-	-	TGCGCCAGCAGCCCCGGAGGACAGTCTCACTCCTACGAGCAGTACTTC	CASSPGGQSHSYEQYF
TRBJ2-5	TRBV2	-	-	TGTGCCAGCAGTGCGTCTCCGACTCAACAAGAGACCCAGTACTTC	CASSASPTQQETQYF
TRBJ2-7	TRBV5-4	-	-	TGTGCCAGCAGCCCTTCCCCGACAGATTCCTACGAGCAGTACTTC	CASSPSPTDSYEQYF
TRBJ1-1	TRBV19	-	-	TGTGCCAGTAGTATTACGGGGGGCGCGGGCACTGAAGCTTTCTTT	CASSITGGAGTEAFF
TRBJ2-7	TRBV7-2	-	-	TGTGCCAGCAGCTTAGCGTACCTCCTATACGAGCAGTACTTC	CASSLAYLLYEQYF
TRBJ2-1	TRBV13	-	TRBD2	TGTGCCAGCAGCGAATACGGGGGGGCCCTCTACAATGAGCAGTTCTTC	CASSEYGGALYNEQFF
TRBJ1-5	TRBV10-3	once	TRBD1	TGTGCCATCTCGACAGGGGGCGATCAGCCCCAGCATTTT	CAISTGGDQPQHF
TRBJ1-5	TRBV5-5	-	TRBD1	TGTGCCAGCAGCCGAACAGGGGGGGAGGTTCAGCCCCAGCATTTT	CASSRTGGEVQPQHF
TRBJ2-3	TRBV7-8	-	TRBD2	TGTGCCAGCAGGACGGGGGGGCCCCATACGCAGTATTTT	CASRTGGPHTQYF
TRBJ1-5	TRBV6-2/TRBV6-3	-	TRBD1	TGTGCCAGCAGCTCGGGACAGGGCAATCAGCCCCAGCATTTT	CASSSGQGNQPQHF
TRBJ2-1	TRBV4-2	-	TRBD2	TGTGCCAGCAGCCAAGAAGGACTAGCGGGGGGGTACAATGAGCAGTTCTTC	CASSQEGLAGGYNEQFF
TRBJ2-2	TRBV29-1	once	TRBD2	TGCAGCGCCACCGGACTAGCGGGGCGGGACGGGGAGCTGTTTTTT	CSATGLAGRDGELFF
TRBJ2-3	TRBV5-1	-	TRBD2	TGCGCCAGCAGCTTGGGAGGACTAGCGGGGGGGCCGAGGACAGATACGCAGTATTTT	CASSLGGLAGGPRTDTQYF
TRBJ1-4	TRBV7-3	-	-	TGTGCCAGCAGCTTAGGGTCGGAGGTTAGGACTAATGAAAAACTGTTTTTT	CASSLGSEVRTNEKLFF
TRBJ2-5	TRBV28	-	TRBD2	TGTGCCAGCAGTCCCCCCAGCGGGGTCCAAGAGACCCAGTACTTC	CASSPPSGVQETQYF
TRBJ2-3	TRBV30	-	-	TGTGCCACAAATTTGATGGGCACAGATACGCAGTATTTT	CATNLMGTDTQYF
TRBJ1-2	TRBV18	-	-	TGTGCCAGCTCACCCGGACCGGGGAACAGCGGCTACACCTTC	CASSPGPGNSGYTF
TRBJ2-5	TRBV30	-	TRBD2	TGTGCCTGGAGTGTACAGGCTAGCGGGGGGGCCGTGACCCAGTACTTC	CAWSVQASGGAVTQYF
TRBJ2-7	TRBV7-2	-	-	TGTGCCAGCAGCTTAGTGGCGGGTAGAACCTACGAGCAGTACTTC	CASSLVAGRTYEQYF
TRBJ2-2	TRBV18	once	TRBD1	TGTGCCAGCTCACCGCCCCAGGGGGCTTCCGGGGAGCTGTTTTTT	CASSPPQGASGELFF
TRBJ1-6	TRBV3-1/TRBV3-2	-	TRBD1	TGTGCCAGCAGCCCAACGGGACAGGCTAATTCACCCCTCCACTTT	CASSPTGQANSPLHF
TRBJ2-1	TRBV7-9	-	TRBD2	TGTGCCAGCGTCCCGGCGGCGGGAGTCAATGAGCAGTTCTTC	CASVPAAGVNEQFF